These 20 T cell receptor beta chains were sequenced from one sample in a study of lymphopenia after photon versus proton radiotherapy. Profiling relied on immunoSEQ multiplex PCR, and the TCRdb table lists in-frame clones only, not all of them. This sample has about 58,000 clones, with roughly 83% found just once. The sample consisted of peripheral blood, taken from a patient treated with proton-based radiotherapy. These receptors were collected from a man aged 60-69 years with pancreatic cancer.

V gene TRBV7-2 combines with J gene TRBJ2-1, with D tentatively TRBD1 (5 bases). With 3 bases removed from V and 3 bases from J, the gap between germline ends came to 15 bases. The CDR3 covers 16 residues. The germline CDR1 and CDR2 sequences are SGHTA and FQGNSA. Here the CDR3 reads CASSLGLSSRYNEQFF. The CDR3 region has the DNA TGTGCCAGCAGCTTGGGGCTATCCTCCCGCTACAATGAGCAGTTCTTC.

The rearrangement links TRBV7-3 to TRBJ1-1; no clear D gene. The V and J ends lost 1 base and 0 bases respectively, with 3 bases between them. In germline, CDR1 is SGHTA, CDR2 FQGTGA. The CDR3 sequence is 13 residues long. The CDR3 spells CASSLNVNTEAFF. The CDR3 DNA reads TGTGCCAGCAGCTTAAACGTGAACACTGAAGCTTTCTTT.

The chain uses TRBV2 and TRBJ2-7; the match to TRBD2 covers 10 bases. V was pared by 8 bases and J by 6 bases, with 13 bases of the junction left unmatched. Germline CDR1 reads SNHLY; CDR2 reads FYNNEI. The CDR3 runs 15 residues. CDR3 sequence reads: CASGSSGRVPPEQYF. CDR3 DNA: TGTGCCAGCGGGTCTAGCGGGAGAGTCCCCCCCGAGCAGTACTTC. Full variable domain (outside the CDR3, taken from reference TRBV2 and TRBJ2-7): EPEVTQTPSHQVTQMGQEVILRCVPISNHLYFYWYRQILGQKVEFLVSFYNNEISEKSEIFDDQFSVERPDGSNFTLKIRSTKLEDSAMYFCASGSSGRVPPEQYFGPGTRLTVT.

The chain carries TRBV7-9 and TRBJ1-3; 7 nucleotides line up with TRBD1. Germline CDR1 is SEHNR and CDR2 is FQNEAQ (reference sequence). The V segment lost 5 bases and the J segment 0 bases; nucleotides outside the gene matches: 4. The length of the CDR3 is 15 residues. The CDR3: CASSPGTVSGNTIYF. In nucleotides, the CDR3 is TGTGCCAGCAGCCCCGGGACAGTCTCTGGAAACACCATATATTTT.

This chain connects TRBV19 to TRBJ1-2; TRBD1 matches at 10 bases. Trimming removed 11 bases from V and 6 bases from J; junction bases left unmatched: 15. Germline loops: CDR1 LNHDA, CDR2 SQIVND (reference sequence). The CDR3 contains 15 residues. CDR3 in amino acids: CALSPPGQGMDGYTF. The CDR3 DNA reads TGTGCCCTTTCGCCTCCGGGACAGGGGATGGATGGCTACACCTTC. Using reference TRBV19 and TRBJ1-2 for the parts outside the CDR3, the full variable domain is DGGITQSPKYLFRKEGQNVTLSCEQNLNHDAMYWYRQDPGQGLRLIYYSQIVNDFQKGDIAEGYSVSREKKESFPLTVTSAQKNPTAFYLCALSPPGQGMDGYTFGSGTRLTVV.

This chain connects TRBV30 to TRBJ2-6, with D maybe TRBD2 (6 bases). V was pared by 5 bases and J by 1 base, with 6 bases between. The CDR3 has 13 residues. The germline CDR1 and CDR2 sequences are GTSNPN and SVGIG (reference sequence). CDR3 sequence (DNA): TGTGCCTGGGGAGGGTCTGGGGCCAACGTCCTGACTTTC. Protein product: CAWGGSGANVLTF.

The chain has TRBV9 and TRBJ2-1, with 16 bases fitting TRBD2. V lost 3 bases to trimming and J lost 9 bases; unmatched junction nucleotides: 6. Germline values: CDR1 SGDLS, CDR2 YYNGEE. This CDR3 is 16 amino acids long. CDR3 sequence: CASSGGLAGGIGEQFF. The CDR3 nucleotides are TGTGCCAGCAGCGGGGGACTAGCGGGAGGGATTGGTGAGCAGTTCTTC.

This chain uses TRBV5-6 with TRBJ2-2; D is perhaps TRBD1 (6 bases). This CDR3 is built from 15 residues. From germline, CDR1 is SGHDT and CDR2 YYEEEE. V dropped 4 bases and J dropped 3 bases, with 13 bases sitting between them. The CDR3 here is CASSGWGRYTGELFF. Here the CDR3 DNA reads TGTGCCAGCAGCGGCTGGGGGCGGTACACCGGGGAGCTGTTTTTT.

The CDR3 reads CASSGIRGQPQHF. In nucleotides, the CDR3 is TGTGCCAGCAGTGGGATCAGGGGACAGCCCCAGCATTTT. The chain employs TRBV6-1 and TRBJ1-5, with a weak D call TRBD1 (6 bases). V was pared by 4 bases and J by 7 bases, with 11 bases between. The CDR3 loop spans 13 amino acids. Germline loops: CDR1 MNHNS, CDR2 SASEGT.

A single count supports this clone. The CDR3 DNA is TGTGCCAGCAGCCGCCTTTTGACTAGCGGAGGTAACAATGAGCAGTTCTTC. Its protein is CASSRLLTSGGNNEQFF. This rearrangement joins TRBV7-6 to TRBJ2-1, with 9 bases matching TRBD2. The ends lost 5 bases at V and 5 bases at J; junction bases unmatched: 13. Germline values: CDR1 SGHVS, CDR2 FNYEAQ. The CDR3 extends over 17 amino acids.

The rearrangement joins TRBV11-3 to TRBJ2-1; D is perhaps TRBD2 (7 bases). The ends were cut back, 2 bases at V and 5 bases at J, with 19 bases in the middle. This CDR3 region has 17 residues. CDR1 is SGHNT, CDR2 YENEEA, per germline. The DNA for the CDR3 is TGTGCCAGCAGCTTAACGGGACCTCGGGGGGCCAACAATGAGCAGTTCTTC. Translation gives CASSLTGPRGANNEQFF.

The chain uses TRBV28 and TRBJ2-7; tentative D call: TRBD2 (7 bases). Trimming stripped 4 bases from V and 8 bases from J, with 21 bases between. This CDR3 spans 15 amino acids. Germline assignment: CDR1 MDHEN and CDR2 SYDVKM. The chain's CDR3 is CASSSLHGGADKQYF. CDR3 bases: TGTGCCAGCAGTTCACTCCATGGGGGGGCCGACAAGCAGTACTTC.

The rearrangement links TRBV30 to TRBJ1-5; 9 positions agree with TRBD1. The J segment lost 11 bases and the V segment lost 1 base, leaving 3 bases of the junction unmatched. The CDR3 totals 12 residues. The germline V gene has CDR1 GTSNPN and CDR2 SVGIG (reference sequence). CDR3 protein: CAWSGRQGAQHF. The CDR3 region has the DNA TGTGCCTGGAGTGGGCGACAGGGGGCCCAGCATTTT.

This clone has a single count. V is TRBV30 and J is TRBJ2-7; D is ambiguous. In germline, CDR1 is GTSNPN, CDR2 SVGIG (reference sequence). The CDR3 sequence is 14 residues long. Between the trimmed V and J ends, which lost 0 bases and 2 bases, there was a span of 11 bases. CDR3 sequence (DNA): TGTGCCTGGAGTGTATCGGATTTAACCTACGAGCAGTACTTC. Protein product: CAWSVSDLTYEQYF.

This chain uses TRBV6-5 with TRBJ2-5; TRBD2 matches 7 bases. With 0 bases clipped from V and 7 bases from J, the junction kept 8 bases outside the gene matches. The CDR3 has 15 amino acids. CDR1 is MNHEY and CDR2 is SVGAGI in the germline V gene. This chain's CDR3 is CASSYSREGTGTQYF. Written as DNA, the CDR3 is TGTGCCAGCAGTTACTCGAGGGAGGGGACGGGGACCCAGTACTTC.

The V gene is TRBV28, the J gene TRBJ1-5; no definite D call. With 8 bases removed from V and 1 base from J, the gap between germline ends came to 15 bases. This CDR3 has 15 residues. Germline assignment: CDR1 MDHEN and CDR2 SYDVKM. The chain's CDR3 is CASVTPAGSNQPQHF. For the CDR3, the DNA is TGTGCCAGCGTAACCCCCGCCGGGAGCAATCAGCCCCAGCATTTT.

The V and J genes are TRBV5-1 and TRBJ2-5, with TRBD2 as a possible D gene (5 bases). The CDR3 loop spans 14 amino acids. V lost 2 bases and J lost 1, with 9 bases in between. The germline CDR1 and CDR2 sequences are SGHRS and YFSETQ. The CDR3 sequence is CASSFGGIQETQYF. The DNA for the CDR3 is TGCGCCAGCAGCTTTGGAGGAATCCAAGAGACCCAGTACTTC.

The gene calls are TRBV7-2 and TRBJ2-1, with D maybe TRBD1 (5 bases). The V gene lost 1 base and the J gene lost 7 bases, with 8 bases spanning the gap. This CDR3 is built from 13 residues. Germline-derived CDR1 and CDR2 are SGHTA and FQGNSA. The CDR3 reads CASSLEGPNEQFF. CDR3 bases: TGTGCCAGCAGCTTAGAGGGGCCTAATGAGCAGTTCTTC.

The gene calls are TRBV5-4 and TRBJ2-1, with D perhaps TRBD2 (5 bases). Germline CDR1 reads SGHNT; CDR2 reads YYREEE (reference sequence). V was trimmed by 4 bases and J by 10 bases, leaving 9 bases between them. This CDR3 region has 11 residues. CDR3 sequence reads: CASSAPGEQFF. The DNA of the CDR3 is TGTGCCAGCAGCGCCCCGGGGGAGCAGTTCTTC. Together with reference TRBV5-4 and TRBJ2-1, the CDR3 gives the full variable domain: ETGVTQSPTHLIKTRGQQVTLRCSSQSGHNTVSWYQQALGQGPQFIFQYYREEENGRGNFPPRFSGLQFPNYSSELNVNALELDDSALYLCASSAPGEQFFGPGTRLTVL.

V and J are TRBV28 and TRBJ2-6, with D perhaps matching TRBD2 (5 bases). CDR3 size: 17 residues. The germline CDR1 and CDR2 sequences are MDHEN and SYDVKM. Trimming stripped 4 bases from V and 0 bases from J, with 13 bases between. The CDR3 here is CASSSGGLGSGANVLTF. CDR3 DNA sequence: TGTGCCAGCAGTTCCGGTGGACTGGGCTCTGGGGCCAACGTCCTGACTTTC.